The 25 T cell receptor beta chains below all came from one sample that was sequenced in a study of cytomegalovirus exposure and HLA in healthy donors. The method was immunoSEQ multiplex PCR; TCRdb's version includes in-frame clones alone and lacks a portion of them. The sample contains 100,000 to 150,000 clones, roughly 89% of which appear only once. Sequenced: PBMCs. These receptor sequences come from a man aged 30-40 years in good health and CMV-seronegative.

The rearrangement joins TRBV11-2 to TRBJ2-3; TRBD2 agrees at 11 bases. CDR1 and CDR2 from the germline V gene are SGHAT and FQNNGV. V was pared by 4 bases and J by 2 bases, with 5 bases of the junction left unmatched. The CDR3 spans 16 residues. In nucleotides, the CDR3 is TGTGCCAGCAGCTACATAGCGGGGGGGCCCACAGATACGCAGTATTTT. Protein: CASSYIAGGPTDTQYF.

The sample holds one count of this clone. The genes are TRBV29-1 and TRBJ2-7; D unresolved. V lost 2 bases to trimming and J lost 2 bases, with 10 bases between them. The germline V gene has CDR1 SQVTM and CDR2 ANQGSEA. This CDR3 has 13 amino acids. CDR3 amino acids: CSVEPENTYEQYF. The CDR3 nucleotides read TGCAGCGTTGAACCGGAGAACACCTACGAGCAGTACTTC.

The V call is TRBV6-5, the J call TRBJ1-2; D possibly corresponds to TRBD1 (6 bases). CDR3 length: 13 residues. V lost 10 bases and J 3 bases, leaving 15 bases between the germline ends. Germline CDR1 is MNHEY and CDR2 is SVGAGI. The CDR3 region is CATHRDTDYGYTF. CDR3 DNA sequence: TGTGCCACCCACCGGGACACGGACTATGGCTACACCTTC.

The chain uses TRBV28 and TRBJ1-2; 7 bases map to TRBD1. Losses at the gene ends were 4 bases for V and 0 bases for J; bases not matched to a gene: 5. The CDR3 totals 15 residues. Germline values: CDR1 MDHEN, CDR2 SYDVKM. CDR3 protein: CASSSPTGANYGYTF. The CDR3 DNA reads as TGTGCCAGCAGTTCCCCTACAGGGGCTAACTATGGCTACACCTTC.

The chain links TRBV23-1 to TRBJ1-1, with 7 positions matching TRBD1. TRBV23-1 is an ORF; its function is uncertain. The ends lost 5 bases at V and 0 bases at J; junction bases unmatched: 15. The CDR3 extends over 18 amino acids. The CDR3: CASSTNRKQGFMNTEAFF. The CDR3 nucleotides are TGCGCCAGCAGTACCAATCGCAAACAGGGGTTTATGAACACTGAAGCTTTCTTT.

V usage is TRBV11-2 and J usage is TRBJ2-1; 9 bases are a match to TRBD2. CDR1 SGHAT and CDR2 FQNNGV come from the germline V gene. Trimming cost V 4 bases and J 8 bases; bases outside gene matches: 9. The CDR3 runs to 15 residues. Here the CDR3 reads CASSSSGTSRYEQFF. The CDR3 DNA follows: TGTGCCAGCAGCTCTTCCGGGACTAGCAGATATGAGCAGTTCTTC.

The chain joins TRBV11-2 to TRBJ1-5; TRBD1 might be the D (6 bases). V was shortened by 0 bases and J by 0 bases, with 6 bases between the two germline ends. The CDR3 covers 15 residues. CDR1 SGHAT and CDR2 FQNNGV come from the germline V gene. The CDR3 DNA reads TGTGCCAGCAGCTTAGACAGGGGTAGCAATCAGCCCCAGCATTTT. Its translation is CASSLDRGSNQPQHF.

This clone showed up just once. Different DNA sequences within this sample yield the same CDR3. The V and J genes are TRBV7-2 and TRBJ2-3; D call uncertain. The CDR3 contains 12 residues. V lost 5 bases and J 2 bases, leaving 5 bases between the germline ends. The V gene's germline CDR1 is SGHTA and CDR2 FQGNSA. The DNA of the CDR3 is TGTGCCAGCAGCCCTTACACAGATACGCAGTATTTT. Its protein product is CASSPYTDTQYF.

The rearrangement links TRBV5-4 to TRBJ1-1, with D hard to call. Germline V CDR1 and CDR2: SGHNT, YYREEE (reference sequence). V gave up 2 bases and J gave up 1 base, with 15 bases separating them. The CDR3 length is 16 residues. CDR3 region: CASSFLPTGGNTEAFF. Here the CDR3 DNA reads TGTGCCAGCAGCTTCCTCCCAACCGGCGGGAACACTGAAGCTTTCTTT.

The rearrangement links TRBV19 to TRBJ2-7; D is uncertain. The V gene lost 8 bases and the J gene lost 4 bases, with 9 bases spanning the gap. Germline V CDR1 and CDR2: LNHDA, SQIVND (reference sequence). The CDR3 runs 11 residues. The CDR3 reads CASANRYEQYF. CDR3 nucleotides: TGTGCCAGTGCTAATAGATACGAGCAGTACTTC.

J is TRBJ1-2 and V is TRBV2; no clear D. Per the germline V gene, CDR1 is SNHLY and CDR2 is FYNNEI. The CDR3 length is 14 residues. V lost 2 bases, J lost 2 bases, and 9 bases lay in between. The CDR3 nucleotides are TGTGCCAGCAGTGAATACAGAACAAACTATGGCTACACCTTC. It codes for CASSEYRTNYGYTF.

The chain uses TRBV6-1 and TRBJ1-3, with D possibly matching TRBD1 (6 bases). The CDR3 extends over 14 amino acids. V lost 6 bases, J lost 0 bases, and 9 bases lay in between. CDR1 MNHNS and CDR2 SASEGT come from the germline V gene. CDR3 protein: CASRRQVSGNTIYF. The CDR3 nucleotides read TGTGCCAGCAGGAGACAGGTCTCTGGAAACACCATATATTTT.

The chain uses TRBV7-9 and TRBJ1-4; D is unresolved. V was trimmed by 4 bases and J by 7 bases, leaving 10 bases between them. This CDR3 has 13 amino acids. Looked up from germline, CDR1 is SEHNR and CDR2 is FQNEAQ (reference sequence). CDR3 loop: CASSSLSGEKLFF. CDR3 nucleotides: TGTGCCAGCAGCTCCCTCTCGGGTGAAAAACTGTTTTTT.

The rearrangement joins TRBV11-2 to TRBJ1-6; maybe TRBD1 (5 bases). CDR1 and CDR2 from the germline V gene are SGHAT and FQNNGV. The V end lost 3 bases, the J end lost 7 bases, and 10 bases lay between the germline ends. This CDR3 region has 14 residues. The CDR3 reads CASSLGGWNSPLHF. The CDR3 region has the DNA TGTGCCAGCAGCTTGGGGGGGTGGAATTCACCCCTCCACTTT.

This rearrangement joins TRBV19 to TRBJ2-2; D is unresolved. V was pared by 1 base and J by 8 bases, with 5 bases between. Germline V gene data show CDR1 as LNHDA and CDR2 as SQIVND (reference sequence). This CDR3 spans 12 amino acids. The CDR3 spells CASSIGTGELFF. As DNA, the CDR3 is TGTGCCAGTAGTATAGGCACTGGGGAGCTGTTTTTT.

V is TRBV27 and J is TRBJ2-7, with 7 bases identical to TRBD1. V lost 5 bases to trimming and J lost 3 bases; unmatched junction nucleotides: 10. The CDR3 runs 15 residues. Germline V gene sequence: CDR1 MNHEY, CDR2 SMNVEV (reference sequence). The CDR3 spells CASSNRQGRIYEQYF. Written as DNA, the CDR3 is TGTGCCAGCAGTAATCGACAGGGCCGGATCTACGAGCAGTACTTC.

The chain links TRBV6-4 to TRBJ1-5, with 7 bases matching TRBD1. From germline, CDR1 is MRHNA and CDR2 SNTAGT. After removal of 5 bases from V and 4 bases from J, the junction contained 2 bases not matched to a gene. The CDR3 has 13 amino acids. CDR3 in DNA: TGTGCCAGCAGTAAGGGGGCGAATCAGCCCCAGCATTTT. Encoded protein: CASSKGANQPQHF.

The chain uses TRBV7-6 and TRBJ2-1; weak D call: TRBD2 (6 bases). The length of the CDR3 is 15 residues. V was trimmed by 1 base and J by 5 bases, leaving 12 bases between them. Germline V gene sequence: CDR1 SGHVS, CDR2 FNYEAQ. The chain's CDR3 is CASSLGQGGNNEQFF. The DNA for the CDR3 is TGTGCCAGCAGCTTAGGGCAGGGAGGCAACAATGAGCAGTTCTTC.

The chain carries TRBV5-1 and TRBJ2-7; 7 bases map to TRBD1. V lost 4 bases and J lost 1; bases outside the gene matches: 8. The CDR3 is 15 amino acids. Germline CDR1 reads SGHRS; CDR2 reads YFSETQ. CDR3 loop: CASSGTPGQSYEQYF. The CDR3 bases are TGCGCCAGCAGCGGAACACCGGGACAGTCCTACGAGCAGTACTTC.

The chain links TRBV14 to TRBJ2-5, with 8 positions matching TRBD1. The junction had 2 bases not matched to a gene; V was cut back by 1 base and J by 4 bases. Per the germline V gene, CDR1 is SGHDN and CDR2 is FVKESK. This CDR3 comprises 14 residues. CDR3 loop: CASSQGTGRETQYF. The CDR3 nucleotides are TGTGCCAGCAGCCAAGGGACAGGGAGAGAGACCCAGTACTTC.

The chain couples TRBV11-2 to TRBJ1-1; D is unresolved. CDR3 length equals 14 residues. Germline CDR1 and CDR2: SGHAT and FQNNGV. Between the trimmed V and J ends, which lost 1 base and 4 bases, there was a span of 10 bases. As DNA, the CDR3 is TGTGCCAGCAGCTTAGGTCCGGGGAGCACTGAAGCTTTCTTT. It yields the protein CASSLGPGSTEAFF.

This clone was recorded only once. The rearrangement links TRBV5-1 to TRBJ1-2; 7 positions match TRBD1. With 4 bases clipped from V and 8 bases from J, the junction kept 17 bases outside the gene matches. Germline assignment: CDR1 SGHRS and CDR2 YFSETQ. This CDR3 is 16 amino acids long. The CDR3 region is CASSRTTGRLVWGYTF. The CDR3 DNA reads TGCGCCAGCAGCCGGACGACAGGGAGATTGGTCTGGGGCTACACCTTC.

The rearrangement joins TRBV9 to TRBJ2-7, with a weak D call TRBD2 (7 bases). The V gene's germline CDR1 is SGDLS and CDR2 YYNGEE. The CDR3 covers 15 residues. V lost 0 bases to trimming and J lost 4 bases, with 14 bases between them. Here the CDR3 DNA reads TGTGCCAGCAGCGTAGCTGGGGGGGCACGTTACGAGCAGTACTTC. Encoded protein: CASSVAGGARYEQYF.

There are a few counts of this clone. The chain joins TRBV6-1 to TRBJ2-3, with a weak D call TRBD2 (7 bases). Deletions cut 2 bases from V and 4 bases from J, with 13 bases between. The CDR3 is 15 amino acids. The germline V gene has CDR1 MNHNS and CDR2 SASEGT. CDR3 DNA: TGTGCCAGCAGTGAAAAGGGAGGGGGACCAGATACGCAGTATTTT. Its translation: CASSEKGGGPDTQYF.

This sequence joins TRBV5-1 and TRBJ2-3; TRBD2 is a possible D gene (6 bases). This CDR3 spans 15 amino acids. Germline V gives CDR1 SGHRS, CDR2 YFSETQ. V was clipped by 4 bases and J by 8 bases, with 20 bases between them. CDR3: CASSLLAGEEGTQYF. CDR3 sequence (DNA): TGCGCCAGCAGCCTTCTAGCTGGGGAGGAGGGTACGCAGTATTTT.